The following is a T cell receptor beta chain sequence with its context. Antigen: not known. CDR1 and CDR2 from the germline V gene are SEHNR and FQNEAQ (reference sequence). The CDR3 has 16 amino acids. The V segment lost 4 bases and the J segment 6 bases; nucleotides outside the gene matches: 10. These data belong to a study of blood T cells in healthy people across ages. Study-level results: There were more naive CD4+ cells and higher diversity in long-lived donors than in aged donors.

Primed by a sample-barcoded 5' primer and a J-beta primer mix, a second PCR proceeded for 7 to 11 cycles. Each CDR3 protein is one row after TCRdb ran MiXCR on the 5' RACE reads. The sample consists of about 1.1 million distinct CDR3 sequences, more than 30% of them appearing once. Per individual sample, total RNA of at least 5.5 micrograms was extracted. This clonotype was obtained from a man aged 18 to 29 in good health. Sequences were obtained from blood. The gene calls are TRBV7-9 and TRBJ1-5, with 9 bases aligning to TRBD1. CDR3 coding DNA: TGTGCCAGCAGCTGGGGTGGGACAGGGAGCGGTCAGCCCCAGCATTTT. Encoded protein: CASSWGGTGSGQPQHF. Full variable domain (outside the CDR3, taken from reference TRBV7-9 and TRBJ1-5): DTGVSQNPRHKITKRGQNVTFRCDPISEHNRLYWYRQTLGQGPEFLTYFQNEAQLEKSRLLSDRFSAERPKGSFSTLEIQRTEQGDSAMYLCASSWGGTGSGQPQHFGDGTRLSIL.